This TCR beta chain was recovered during a study of prognosis after radiotherapy for stage I lung cancer. Across the study: The patient group consisted of 10 to 15 men and a handful of women whose ages spanned roughly 53 to 90, median about 72 years.

Two rounds of multiplex PCR amplified TCR beta CDR3 from genomic DNA. Round-one PCR had primers specific to each TRBV and TRBJ gene. Each CDR3 protein gets one entry after TCRdb re-called the multiplex PCR reads with MiXCR. The table includes about 24,000 distinct CDR3 sequences, roughly 34% detected once. There are a few counts of this clonotype. V gave up 9 bases and J gave up 6 bases, with 12 bases separating them. The germline V gene has CDR1 KGHDR and CDR2 SFDVKD. The CDR3 is made up of 12 amino acids. This rearrangement joins TRBV24-1 to TRBJ2-3; D is perhaps TRBD1 (5 bases). This specimen was PBMCs, taken before or after stereotactic body radiation therapy (not recorded which). The sequence came from a donor over 45 with non-small cell lung cancer. The CDR3 nucleotides are TGTGCCACCGGGGCTGGAGTGGATACGCAGTATTTT. The encoded protein is CATGAGVDTQYF.